A single sample is the source of the 24 T cell receptor beta chains below, sequenced in a study of T-cell memory formation after mild COVID-19 (dated by TCRdb to about 2021). Library preparation used 5' RACE. The reads were generated on an Illumina NovaSeq 6000. TCRdb reworked the public reads: Q25 trimming with fastp, MiXCR clone assembly, productive beta chains retained. Every distinct CDR3 protein forms one entry, paired with its most common genes and DNA. In all, the sample holds about 400,000 distinct CDR3 sequences, and less than 25% of those were seen once. The top ten clones comprise 10% to 15% of the sample. Sequenced sample: PBMCs or a T cell subset sorted from them (not recorded which). All receptors derive from an adult woman who had mild COVID-19 (a few samples of this study predate the infection). The sample titles of this study are shuffled in the database, so cell type and time point are left out; the donor was told from shared clones.

The V call is TRBV5-8, the J call TRBJ2-1; D gene unclear. The length of the CDR3 is 13 residues. Germline CDR1 reads SGHTS; CDR2 reads YDEGEE. Trimming took 0 bases from V and 6 from J, leaving 7 bases between them. CDR3: CASSLETGNEQFF. The CDR3 DNA reads TGTGCCAGCAGCTTGGAGACGGGCAATGAGCAGTTCTTC.

This clonotype came up a few times. The chain is built from TRBV12-3 or TRBV12-4 and TRBJ2-7; TRBD2 matches at 11 bases. The CDR3 covers 17 residues. The ends lost 5 bases at V and 0 bases at J; junction bases unmatched: 9. CDR3 sequence: CASSGGTSGTYSYEQYF. The CDR3 DNA sequence: TGTGCCAGCAGTGGGGGGACTAGCGGAACGTACTCCTACGAGCAGTACTTC.

This clonotype was counted between two and nine times. The V and J genes are TRBV6-5 and TRBJ2-3; TRBD2 matches 9 bases. Germline V CDR1 and CDR2: MNHEY, SVGAGI. The CDR3 is made up of 15 amino acids. The V segment lost 4 bases and the J segment 10 bases; nucleotides outside the gene matches: 12. CDR3 sequence: CASSSTGPLAGAQYF. CDR3 DNA sequence: TGTGCCAGCAGTTCCACCGGCCCACTAGCGGGTGCGCAGTATTTT.

This clonotype has a count of ten or more. The chain is built from TRBV25-1 and TRBJ2-1, with D tentatively TRBD1 (5 bases). Trimming stripped 1 base from V and 2 bases from J, with 9 bases between. The CDR3 consists of 15 residues. Per the germline V gene, CDR1 is MGHDK and CDR2 is SYGVNS. CDR3 in amino acids: CASSESRVTYNEQFF. The CDR3, as DNA: TGTGCCAGCAGTGAATCCAGGGTCACCTACAATGAGCAGTTCTTC.

This clonotype has only a few counts. The J gene is TRBJ1-1, the V gene TRBV7-9; D gene ambiguous. Germline values: CDR1 SEHNR, CDR2 FQNEAQ (reference sequence). The V end lost 0 bases, the J end lost 0 bases, and 14 bases lay between the germline ends. The CDR3 is 17 amino acids. This CDR3 reads CASSLARQKYMNTEAFF. CDR3 sequence (DNA): TGTGCCAGCAGCTTAGCGCGTCAAAAATACATGAACACTGAAGCTTTCTTT.

This clonotype was picked up a small number of times. The rearrangement uses TRBV5-5 and TRBJ2-1, with D perhaps TRBD2 (5 bases). The CDR3 loop spans 14 amino acids. Per the germline V gene, CDR1 is SGHKS and CDR2 is YYEKEE (reference sequence). The ends were cut back, 4 bases at V and 10 bases at J, with 18 bases in the middle. The CDR3 loop is CASSLDSPLGEQFF. DNA of the CDR3: TGTGCCAGCAGCCTGGACTCGCCTCTGGGGGAGCAGTTCTTC.

As concerns this clonotype: A much larger clonotype is one base distant, so this may be a read error. The chain employs TRBV7-3 and TRBJ1-1; D might be TRBD1 (6 bases). The V gene lost 5 bases and the J gene lost 1 base, with 11 bases spanning the gap. This CDR3 region has 14 residues. Germline V lookup: CDR1 SGHTA, CDR2 FQGTGA. The CDR3 nucleotides are TGTGCCAGCAGCCCGGACAGTGAGAACACTGAAGCTTTCTTT. This encodes CASSPDSENTEAFF.

The rearrangement links TRBV7-9 to TRBJ2-3; either TRBD1 or TRBD2 may fit D (6 bases each). This CDR3 spans 14 amino acids. Trimming took off 6 bases at V and 5 bases at J, with 15 bases between the two ends. The germline CDR1 and CDR2 sequences are SEHNR and FQNEAQ (reference sequence). The DNA of the CDR3 is TGTGCCAGCAGTGAGGGGGGCCAGCGAGATACGCAGTATTTT. Translating gives CASSEGGQRDTQYF.

This clonotype was seen a single time. The V and J genes are TRBV25-1 and TRBJ1-5; D is uncertain. The V end was cut by 5 bases, the J end by 4 bases, with 12 bases between. The germline CDR1 and CDR2 sequences are MGHDK and SYGVNS. This CDR3 is built from 14 residues. CDR3 sequence: CASSRGSLNQPQHF. CDR3 nucleotide sequence: TGTGCCAGCAGTAGAGGTAGCTTAAATCAGCCCCAGCATTTT.

This clonotype was observed a handful of times. This chain connects TRBV15 to TRBJ2-1; a weak D match, TRBD2 (6 bases). V was clipped by 8 bases and J by 10 bases, with 24 bases between them. The germline gives CDR1 LNHNV, CDR2 YYDKDF (reference sequence). The CDR3 length is 15 residues. The CDR3 reads CATSDGSSRGDEQFF. CDR3 coding DNA: TGTGCCACCTCTGACGGGAGCTCCCGCGGGGACGAGCAGTTCTTC.

The chain carries TRBV29-1 and TRBJ2-4; 7 bases align to TRBD2. Per the germline V gene, CDR1 is SQVTM and CDR2 is ANQGSEA. The CDR3 contains 13 residues. V dropped 7 bases and J dropped 4; count of bases not matched to a gene: 7. The CDR3 here is CSGRGGSKNIQYF. The CDR3 DNA reads TGCAGCGGGAGGGGAGGGAGTAAAAACATTCAGTACTTC.

This chain's CDR3 is CASSPGQFSGANVLTF. CDR3 sequence (DNA): TGTGCCAGCAGCCCAGGACAGTTCTCTGGGGCCAACGTCCTGACTTTC. The gene calls are TRBV5-8 and TRBJ2-6, with a weak D call TRBD1 (6 bases). The V gene lost 4 bases and the J gene lost 0 bases, with 11 bases spanning the gap. Germline-derived CDR1 and CDR2 are SGHTS and YDEGEE. The CDR3 contains 16 residues. The full variable domain, its missing parts supplied by reference TRBV5-8 and TRBJ2-6, is EAGVTQSPTHLIKTRGQQATLRCSPISGHTSVYWYQQALGLGLQFLLWYDEGEERNRGNFPPRFSGRQFPNYSSELNVNALELEDSALYLCASSPGQFSGANVLTFGAGSRLTVL.

The CDR3 DNA follows: TGTGCCACCAGTGAGTCTCAGACAACAAATGAGCAGTTCTTC. Its translation: CATSESQTTNEQFF. V and J are TRBV24-1 and TRBJ2-1; D unclear. The CDR3 totals 14 residues. V was pared by 4 bases and J by 7 bases, with 13 bases between. Germline V CDR1 and CDR2: KGHDR, SFDVKD.

This clonotype has just a few counts. CDR3 nucleotides: TGTGCCAGCAGCCAGGGACAGACTAGCAATCAGCCCCAGCATTTT. It yields the protein CASSQGQTSNQPQHF. The chain is built from TRBV7-8 and TRBJ1-5; 7 bases are a match to TRBD1. CDR1 is SGHVS, CDR2 FQNEAQ, per germline. V lost 5 bases and J lost 0; bases outside the gene matches: 4. The CDR3 has 15 amino acids.

This clonotype appeared a few times. The chain employs TRBV20-1 and TRBJ2-7; D unresolved. The CDR3 loop spans 12 amino acids. Germline CDR1 and CDR2: DFQATT and SNEGSKA (reference sequence). Trimming stripped 2 bases from V and 5 bases from J, with 10 bases between. This CDR3 reads CSARRLHHEQYF. The CDR3 DNA is TGCAGTGCTAGAAGGTTACACCACGAGCAGTACTTC.

In nucleotides, the CDR3 is TGTGCCAGCAGGATTGGTGAGCAGTTCTTC. Protein: CASRIGEQFF. This chain links TRBV2 with TRBJ2-1; the D is unclear. Per the germline V gene, CDR1 is SNHLY and CDR2 is FYNNEI. The CDR3 covers 10 residues. V lost 6 bases, J lost 9 bases, and 6 bases lay in between.

This chain joins TRBV7-8 and TRBJ2-7; 7 bases match TRBD1. Looked up from germline, CDR1 is SGHVS and CDR2 is FQNEAQ. The CDR3 has 14 residues. V trimming: 5 bases; J trimming: 3 bases; junction bases outside the gene matches: 7. The CDR3 spells CASSQSGGSYEQYF. CDR3 in DNA: TGTGCCAGCAGCCAGTCAGGGGGAAGCTACGAGCAGTACTTC.

V is TRBV5-1 and J is TRBJ2-3; 7 nucleotides match TRBD2. The CDR3 extends over 16 amino acids. The J segment lost 2 bases and the V segment lost 4 bases, leaving 10 bases of the junction unmatched. CDR1 and CDR2 from the germline V gene are SGHRS and YFSETQ. The CDR3 region has the DNA TGCGCCAGCAGCACCGCTCAACTAGCGCCCACAGATACGCAGTATTTT. Its protein product is CASSTAQLAPTDTQYF.

This chain links TRBV9 with TRBJ2-2; 9 bases are shared with TRBD1. The ends lost 3 bases at V and 3 bases at J; junction bases unmatched: 6. The CDR3 sequence is 16 residues long. The V gene's germline CDR1 is SGDLS and CDR2 YYNGEE. In DNA, the CDR3 is TGTGCCAGCAGCGCACCCGGGACAGGGTACACCGGGGAGCTGTTTTTT. Its protein is CASSAPGTGYTGELFF. Full variable domain (outside the CDR3, taken from reference TRBV9 and TRBJ2-2): DSGVTQTPKHLITATGQRVTLRCSPRSGDLSVYWYQQSLDQGLQFLIQYYNGEERAKGNILERFSAQQFPDLHSELNLSSLELGDSALYFCASSAPGTGYTGELFFGEGSRLTVL.

The chain uses TRBV7-9 and TRBJ2-1; TRBD2 might be the D (6 bases). Germline values: CDR1 SEHNR, CDR2 FQNEAQ (reference sequence). CDR3 length equals 15 residues. The V and J ends lost 3 bases and 8 bases respectively, with 17 bases between them. The CDR3 nucleotides read TGTGCCAGCAGCTTCCGGGACTCAGCAATCCATGAGCAGTTCTTC. Amino acid sequence: CASSFRDSAIHEQFF.

This clonotype was detected only once. The chain is built from TRBV2 and TRBJ1-1, with no clear D. In germline, CDR1 is SNHLY, CDR2 FYNNEI. V was trimmed by 2 bases and J by 1 base, leaving 5 bases between them. The CDR3 is 13 residues long. Here the CDR3 DNA reads TGTGCCAGCAGTGAACAGCCGAACACTGAAGCTTTCTTT. Translation gives CASSEQPNTEAFF.

J is TRBJ2-5 and V is TRBV6-5, with 10 nucleotides matching TRBD2. V shed 5 bases and J 9 bases; nucleotides not matched to a gene: 15. Germline V lookup: CDR1 MNHEY, CDR2 SVGAGI. The CDR3 is 16 amino acids. The CDR3 sequence: CASSPSSLAGVLPQYF. DNA of the CDR3: TGTGCCAGCAGTCCATCCTCGCTAGCGGGAGTCCTCCCCCAGTACTTC.

The gene calls are TRBV2 and TRBJ1-3, with 7 bases fitting TRBD1. The CDR3 extends over 15 amino acids. The V gene end was trimmed by 3 bases and the J gene end by 4 bases; junction bases not matched to a gene: 6. Germline assignment: CDR1 SNHLY and CDR2 FYNNEI. The CDR3 region has the DNA TGTGCCAGCAGTGACGCCGGGACAGCAGGAAACACCATATATTTT. It translates to CASSDAGTAGNTIYF.

V and J are TRBV11-1 and TRBJ2-5; 8 bases are a match to TRBD2. The CDR3 sequence is 15 residues long. The ends lost 3 bases at V and 2 bases at J; junction bases unmatched: 5. CDR1 and CDR2 from the germline V gene are SGHAT and FQDESV (reference sequence). The CDR3 DNA follows: TGTGCCAGCAGCTTTTCCGGGACTAGGCAAGAGACCCAGTACTTC. Translated, it gives CASSFSGTRQETQYF.